This note documents a single TCR beta chain sequence. Its antigen is not known. Use of 60 Vbeta and 13 Jbeta primers characterized the PCR. The method was immunoSEQ multiplex PCR; TCRdb's version includes in-frame clones alone and lacks a portion of them. Of about 200,000 clones listed, 55% to 75% are singletons. Participants comprised healthy donors of bone marrow. The CDR3 spans 15 residues. The J segment lost 1 base and the V segment lost 0 bases, leaving 2 bases of the junction unmatched. Germline V gives CDR1 SGDLS, CDR2 YYNGEE. These data come from a study of cytomegalovirus exposure and HLA in healthy donors. General study findings and limits: Later work found that TCR association rates differed between HLA loci; DRB1 had the most and HLA-C the fewest. There were reportedly fewer N-insertions in an Asian-associated ancestry cluster than the roughly 700-donor mean, in a later analysis. Among TCR beta chains, those listed as cytomegalovirus-associated numbered over 150.

V and J are TRBV9 and TRBJ2-3, with 7 bases fitting TRBD2. Material: PBMCs. The TCR comes from a man aged 35 to 55 in good health and CMV-seropositive. For the CDR3, the DNA is TGTGCCAGCAGCGTAGGGGCGGGGGGCACAGATACGCAGTATTTT. This encodes CASSVGAGGTDTQYF.